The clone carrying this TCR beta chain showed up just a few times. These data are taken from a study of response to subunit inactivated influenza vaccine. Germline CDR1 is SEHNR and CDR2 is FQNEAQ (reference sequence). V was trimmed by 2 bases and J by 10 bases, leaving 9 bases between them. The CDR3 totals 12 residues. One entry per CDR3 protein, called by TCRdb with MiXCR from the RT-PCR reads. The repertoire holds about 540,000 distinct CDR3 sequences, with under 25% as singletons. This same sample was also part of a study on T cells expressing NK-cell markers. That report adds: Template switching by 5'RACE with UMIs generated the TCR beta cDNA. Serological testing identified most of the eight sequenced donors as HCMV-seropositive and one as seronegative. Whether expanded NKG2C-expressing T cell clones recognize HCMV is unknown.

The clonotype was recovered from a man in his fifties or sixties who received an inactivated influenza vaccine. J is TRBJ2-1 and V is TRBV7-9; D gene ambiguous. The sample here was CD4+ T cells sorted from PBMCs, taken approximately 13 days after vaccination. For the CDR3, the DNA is TGTGCCAGCAGCTTACTCCGGTTGGAGCAGTTCTTC. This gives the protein CASSLLRLEQFF. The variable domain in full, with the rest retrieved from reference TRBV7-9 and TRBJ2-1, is DTGVSQNPRHKITKRGQNVTFRCDPISEHNRLYWYRQTLGQGPEFLTYFQNEAQLEKSRLLSDRFSAERPKGSFSTLEIQRTEQGDSAMYLCASSLLRLEQFFGPGTRLTVL.